This TCR beta chain was profiled in a study of shared clonotypes between healthy human individuals. Study observations and caveats: Naive CD4 clonotypes were shared across a handful of donors at roughly 5%.

As concerns this clone: Its antigen is not identified.

Germline loops: CDR1 LNHDA, CDR2 SQIVND (reference sequence). V shed 3 bases, J shed 0 bases, and the junction held 15 bases outside the gene matches. This CDR3 comprises 20 residues. Evenly divided among several immunoSEQ plates was the genomic DNA of each subset. This table comes from immunoSEQ multiplex PCR, and its TCRdb copy is limited to in-frame clones, with some not included. The data hold 2 million to 3 million clones, with around nine tenths observed a single time. The V and J genes are TRBV19 and TRBJ2-1; 9 nucleotides agree with TRBD2. The receptor's source is a man aged 18 to 30 in good health. Material for sequencing was naive CD4+ T cells sorted from blood. Stated subset: CD45RA+ positively selected. The CDR3, as DNA: TGTGCCAGTAGTATCCTCGCCCTAATGGCGGGAGGGTTCTCCTACAATGAGCAGTTCTTC. Translation gives CASSILALMAGGFSYNEQFF.